The rows below give T cell receptor beta chains drawn from one sample of a study of graft-versus-host responses after intestinal transplantation. Profiled with immunoSEQ multiplex PCR; TCRdb holds only in-frame clones, not every one. Of 50,000 to 75,000 clones in the sample, almost 95% were seen once. No antigens are known for them. The sequencing here drew on unstimulated CD4+ T cells sorted from spleen or lymph node cells, taken before transplant. The source of these receptors is a human donor who was the organ donor for an intestinal transplant. Both conserved end residues are part of each CDR3. A D gene is named only where the DNA matches it firmly.

TRBD1 | TRBJ2-3 | TRBV29-1 | CSVEAAGQGHTDTQYF | TGCAGCGTTGAAGCGGCGGGACAGGGTCACACAGATACGCAGTATTTT
- | TRBJ1-1 | TRBV19 | CASTTDRRDTEAFF | TGTGCCAGTACCACCGACAGGAGGGACACTGAAGCTTTCTTT
- | TRBJ1-1 | TRBV5-1 | CASSFYREGTEAFF | TGCGCCAGCAGCTTCTACAGGGAGGGCACTGAAGCTTTCTTT
TRBD2 | TRBJ2-3 | TRBV7-9 | CASSLRLAGGNTDTQYF | TGTGCCAGCAGCCTCCGACTAGCGGGCGGGAACACAGATACGCAGTATTTT
TRBD1 | TRBJ2-7 | TRBV2 | CAGAWDRASYEQYF | TGTGCCGGCGCGTGGGACAGGGCCTCTTACGAGCAGTACTTC
- | TRBJ1-1 | TRBV6-5 | CASPLGRVNTEAFF | TGTGCCAGCCCCCTTGGCAGGGTGAACACTGAAGCTTTCTTT
- | TRBJ2-4 | TRBV2 | CASSETALKNIQYF | TGTGCCAGCAGTGAAACGGCACTAAAAAACATTCAGTACTTC
- | TRBJ1-2 | TRBV7-6 | CASSLATPGLGGYTF | TGTGCCAGCAGCTTAGCGACACCGGGACTGGGAGGCTACACCTTC
- | TRBJ1-4 | TRBV11-2 | CASSKGGTGQYNEKLFF | TGTGCCAGCAGCAAGGGCGGGACGGGACAATATAATGAAAAACTGTTTTTT
- | TRBJ2-2 | TRBV5-4 | CASSRQTGELFF | TGTGCCAGCAGTAGACAGACCGGGGAGCTGTTTTTT
- | TRBJ1-1 | TRBV19 | CASSTSGTVNTEAFF | TGTGCCAGTAGTACCTCCGGGACGGTGAACACTGAAGCTTTCTTT
TRBD2 | TRBJ2-3 | TRBV6-1 | CAGRIAGGTDTQYF | TGTGCTGGGAGAATAGCGGGGGGCACAGATACGCAGTATTTT